A single sample gave rise to the 10 T cell receptor beta chains below, sequenced in a study of T cell responses to AZD1222 COVID-19 vaccine. Assay used: immunoSEQ multiplex PCR; TCRdb lists only in-frame clones, some missing. The sample includes around 180,000 clones, about 85% of them seen just once. Source: peripheral blood, taken on day 0 of AZD1222 vaccination. Receptors originate from an adult in good health.

This chain links TRBV6-5 with TRBJ2-7, with TRBD2 matching over 8 bases. J gave up 1 base and V 0 bases, and 2 bases lay outside the gene matches. CDR1 and CDR2 from the germline V gene are MNHEY and SVGAGI. The CDR3 length is 15 residues. The CDR3 DNA follows: TGTGCCAGCAGTTACTCTACTAGCGGATCCTACGAGCAGTACTTC. Its translation: CASSYSTSGSYEQYF.

This clone was recorded only once. This chain joins TRBV9 and TRBJ1-3; possibly TRBD1 for D (5 bases). Germline V lookup: CDR1 SGDLS, CDR2 YYNGEE. There are 16 residues in the CDR3. Deletions cut 0 bases from V and 0 bases from J, with 10 bases between. The CDR3 bases are TGTGCCAGCAGCGTAGGCCAGGGTTTCTCTGGAAACACCATATATTTT. Translating gives CASSVGQGFSGNTIYF.

The chain couples TRBV5-1 to TRBJ2-5, with D tentatively TRBD2 (5 bases). The CDR3 loop spans 13 amino acids. Trimming shortened V by 4 bases and J by 1 base, and 8 bases separated the two germline ends. Per the germline V gene, CDR1 is SGHRS and CDR2 is YFSETQ. The CDR3 region is CASSHGLQETQYF. The CDR3 nucleotides read TGCGCCAGCAGCCACGGACTCCAAGAGACCCAGTACTTC. Looking up the rest from reference TRBV5-1 and TRBJ2-5 gives the full variable domain: KAGVTQTPRYLIKTRGQQVTLSCSPISGHRSVSWYQQTPGQGLQFLFEYFSETQRNKGNFPGRFSGRQFSNSRSEMNVSTLELGDSALYLCASSHGLQETQYFGPGTRLLVL.

The chain carries TRBV2 and TRBJ1-5; 9 bases fit TRBD1. Germline loops: CDR1 SNHLY, CDR2 FYNNEI. V was clipped by 7 bases and J by 6 bases; unmatched bases: 7. This CDR3 is 14 amino acids long. The CDR3 sequence: CASTVGQGRQPQHF. DNA of the CDR3: TGTGCCAGCACGGTGGGACAGGGACGTCAGCCCCAGCATTTT.

The rearrangement links TRBV15 to TRBJ1-2, with TRBD1 as a possible D gene (5 bases). The CDR3 extends over 16 amino acids. CDR1 and CDR2 from the germline V gene are LNHNV and YYDKDF (reference sequence). V was shortened by 1 base and J by 1 base, with 13 bases between the two germline ends. CDR3 nucleotide sequence: TGTGCCACCAGCAGAGGGGCAAGAGGGGATAACTATGGCTACACCTTC. Protein: CATSRGARGDNYGYTF. Looking up the rest from reference TRBV15 and TRBJ1-2 gives the full variable domain: DAMVIQNPRYQVTQFGKPVTLSCSQTLNHNVMYWYQQKSSQAPKLLFHYYDKDFNNEADTPDNFQSRRPNTSFCFLDIRSPGLGDTAMYLCATSRGARGDNYGYTFGSGTRLTVV.

This clone was detected a few times. This chain links TRBV30 with TRBJ1-1, with TRBD1 matching over 7 bases. The CDR3 extends over 12 amino acids. Germline trimming cut 2 bases from V and 7 bases from J; bases unmatched to any gene: 4. The germline gives CDR1 GTSNPN, CDR2 SVGIG (reference sequence). The CDR3 region has the DNA TGTGCCTGGAGTCCCGGGACAGATGAAGCTTTCTTT. Its protein is CAWSPGTDEAFF.

The chain joins TRBV27 to TRBJ1-1, with 7 bases matching TRBD1. Per germline, CDR1 MNHEY and CDR2 SMNVEV (reference sequence). V was pared by 4 bases and J by 7 bases, with 6 bases of the junction left unmatched. This CDR3 contains 13 residues. The DNA for the CDR3 is TGTGCCAGCAGTTCGAGGGGGCCGGGTGAAGCTTTCTTT. Encoded protein: CASSSRGPGEAFF.

J is TRBJ1-2 and V is TRBV7-9, with TRBD1 matching over 7 bases. The CDR3 sequence is 16 residues long. V lost 0 bases and J lost 6; bases outside the gene matches: 10. In germline, CDR1 is SEHNR, CDR2 FQNEAQ (reference sequence). CDR3 nucleotide sequence: TGTGCCAGCAGCTTAGCCCCTACAGGGGTCAGCGATGGCTACACCTTC. It encodes CASSLAPTGVSDGYTF.

This clone occurred once. The V and J genes are TRBV30 and TRBJ2-7; maybe TRBD1 (7 bases). CDR3 length: 13 amino acids. In germline, CDR1 is GTSNPN, CDR2 SVGIG (reference sequence). V was shortened by 2 bases and J by 3 bases, with 11 bases between the two germline ends. The CDR3 spells CAWSQGGFYEQYF. The CDR3 bases are TGTGCCTGGAGTCAGGGGGGTTTCTACGAGCAGTACTTC.

J is TRBJ2-7 and V is TRBV20-1; TRBD2 is a possible D gene (5 bases). The V and J ends lost 3 bases and 5 bases respectively, with 11 bases between them. This CDR3 region has 12 residues. CDR1 is DFQATT, CDR2 SNEGSKA, per germline (reference sequence). The CDR3 nucleotides read TGCAGTGCTAGTCGCGGGTCCCACGAGCAGTACTTC. Its protein is CSASRGSHEQYF.